Following are 19 T cell receptor beta chains from one sample sequenced in a study of T cells in Graves' hyperthyroidism and ophthalmopathy. Researchers amplified the TCR beta CDR3 regions from RNA transcripts. A first-round RT-PCR of the TCR CDR3 used the HTBI primer set. One entry per CDR3 protein results from TCRdb running MiXCR on the multiplex PCR reads. Of around 500,000 distinct CDR3 sequences in the sample, 14% are singletons; the top ten hold approximately 15%. The sample was blood. Receptors originate from a woman aged 35 to 49 with Graves' hyperthyroidism.

This clonotype was seen only a few times. The chain employs TRBV5-6 and TRBJ2-1, with D hard to call. V was trimmed by 7 bases and J by 0 bases, leaving 20 bases between them. There are 17 residues in the CDR3. From germline, CDR1 is SGHDT and CDR2 YYEEEE. DNA for the CDR3: TGTGCCAGCGGCCCTAAGGGCTCACTATTCTCCTACAATGAGCAGTTCTTC. Protein: CASGPKGSLFSYNEQFF.

The chain is built from TRBV28 and TRBJ2-2; no clear D. Trimming pared 7 bases from V and 3 bases from J, leaving 9 bases between. The CDR3 is 13 amino acids. Germline V gene sequence: CDR1 MDHEN, CDR2 SYDVKM. The CDR3 protein is CASMGSYTGELFF. CDR3 DNA sequence: TGTGCCAGCATGGGCAGCTACACCGGGGAGCTGTTTTTT.

V gene TRBV11-2 combines with J gene TRBJ2-1; D gene unclear. Germline assignment: CDR1 SGHAT and CDR2 FQNNGV. The length of the CDR3 is 14 residues. V lost 5 bases and J 9 bases, leaving 17 bases between the germline ends. CDR3 in amino acids: CASSLHSPLAEQFF. The DNA for the CDR3 is TGTGCCAGCAGCCTGCATAGCCCCCTGGCTGAGCAGTTCTTC.

This clonotype was found many times. The J gene is TRBJ2-5, the V gene TRBV20-1, with D uncertain. Germline CDR1 and CDR2: DFQATT and SNEGSKA (reference sequence). The CDR3 has 13 residues. The V end was cut by 2 bases, the J end by 4 bases, with 11 bases between. The CDR3 coding sequence is TGCAGTGCTAGAAGGACCAGCGCAGAGACCCAGTACTTC. Translation: CSARRTSAETQYF.

This clonotype has ten or more counts. The chain uses TRBV7-2 and TRBJ2-1, with TRBD2 as a possible D gene (6 bases). The V gene lost 3 bases and the J gene lost 12 bases, with 18 bases spanning the gap. The CDR3 loop spans 14 amino acids. Germline CDR1 reads SGHTA; CDR2 reads FQGNSA. This chain's CDR3 is CASSLAGRLLGQFF. The CDR3 DNA reads as TGTGCCAGCAGCTTGGCGGGACGGCTCCTTGGGCAGTTCTTC.

This clonotype was seen a handful of times. The chain combines TRBV6-1 with TRBJ1-3; D is perhaps TRBD1 (5 bases). The CDR3 is 16 residues long. Trimming cost V 7 bases and J 0 bases, with 16 bases left between them. The V gene's germline CDR1 is MNHNS and CDR2 SASEGT. In DNA form, the CDR3 reads TGTGCCAGCACCGATTTGACCAGGGCCTCTGGAAACACCATATATTTT. This codes for CASTDLTRASGNTIYF.

The chain employs TRBV6-1 and TRBJ2-2; 16 bases match TRBD2. The V segment lost 6 bases and the J segment 0 bases; nucleotides outside the gene matches: 4. The germline CDR1 and CDR2 sequences are MNHNS and SASEGT. CDR3 size: 18 residues. Here the CDR3 DNA reads TGTGCCAGCAGAGGAGGGACTAGCGGGAGGGCGAACACCGGGGAGCTGTTTTTT. Translating gives CASRGGTSGRANTGELFF.

This clonotype was found a few times. The chain uses TRBV27 and TRBJ1-4; 7 bases align to TRBD1. The V gene end was trimmed by 4 bases and the J gene end by 7 bases; junction bases not matched to a gene: 9. The CDR3 is 15 residues long. The germline CDR1 and CDR2 sequences are MNHEY and SMNVEV (reference sequence). In DNA form, the CDR3 reads TGTGCCAGCAGTTCGGATAGCAGGGGGATTGAAAAACTGTTTTTT. Translation: CASSSDSRGIEKLFF.

Only a few counts were recorded for this clonotype. This rearrangement joins TRBV5-1 to TRBJ2-1; 9 nucleotides agree with TRBD1. V shed 4 bases and J 8 bases; nucleotides not matched to a gene: 10. This CDR3 comprises 15 residues. Germline assignment: CDR1 SGHRS and CDR2 YFSETQ. The CDR3 protein is CASSRGQGGSHEQFF. CDR3 bases: TGCGCCAGCAGCCGGGGACAGGGAGGATCCCATGAGCAGTTCTTC.

This clonotype was observed a few times. The genes are TRBV15 and TRBJ1-3; TRBD1 aligns across 10 bases. The CDR3 sequence is 18 residues long. From germline, CDR1 is LNHNV and CDR2 YYDKDF (reference sequence). Trimming removed 3 bases from V and 4 bases from J; junction bases left unmatched: 12. The CDR3 protein is CATSRSYRDRGSGNTIYF. DNA for the CDR3: TGTGCCACCAGCAGGAGTTATCGGGACAGGGGATCCGGAAACACCATATATTTT.

This clonotype was recorded at least ten times. V usage is TRBV2 and J usage is TRBJ2-1, with 10 bases fitting TRBD2. CDR3 size: 15 residues. V was pared by 4 bases and J by 6 bases, with 6 bases of the junction left unmatched. Germline-derived CDR1 and CDR2 are SNHLY and FYNNEI. CDR3 in DNA: TGTGCCAGCAGTGGGGGGCTAGCGGGAGTCAATGAGCAGTTCTTC. It codes for CASSGGLAGVNEQFF.

V gene TRBV19 combines with J gene TRBJ2-1; perhaps TRBD2 as D (5 bases). Germline CDR1 LNHDA, CDR2 SQIVND (reference sequence). V dropped 6 bases and J dropped 1 base, with 13 bases sitting between them. The CDR3 runs to 15 residues. DNA for the CDR3: TGTGCCAGTAGGTTGTTGGGGAGTTCCTACAATGAGCAGTTCTTC. Amino acid sequence: CASRLLGSSYNEQFF.

Many counts were recorded for this clonotype. The chain joins TRBV2 to TRBJ2-3; D is possibly TRBD1 or TRBD2 (5 bases each). The CDR3 is 14 residues long. With 6 bases removed from V and 2 bases from J, the gap between germline ends came to 12 bases. Germline V gene sequence: CDR1 SNHLY, CDR2 FYNNEI. Written as DNA, the CDR3 is TGTGCCAGCAGGCCGGGACGGATCACAGATACGCAGTATTTT. It translates to CASRPGRITDTQYF. The full variable domain, with the rest looked up from reference TRBV2 and TRBJ2-3, is EPEVTQTPSHQVTQMGQEVILRCVPISNHLYFYWYRQILGQKVEFLVSFYNNEISEKSEIFDDQFSVERPDGSNFTLKIRSTKLEDSAMYFCASRPGRITDTQYFGPGTRLTVL.

This clonotype was detected ten times or more. The rearrangement links TRBV11-2 to TRBJ2-1, with 9 bases fitting TRBD2. This CDR3 has 19 amino acids. The V and J ends lost 0 bases and 0 bases, in that order; junction bases with no gene match: 9. Germline V gene lookup returns CDR1 SGHAT and CDR2 FQNNGV. For the CDR3, the DNA is TGTGCCAGCAGCTTAGATTTAAATCTAGCGGGGAGCTCCTACAATGAGCAGTTCTTC. Amino acid sequence: CASSLDLNLAGSSYNEQFF.

This clonotype was detected many times. The genes are TRBV3-1 and TRBJ2-7, with D tentatively TRBD1 (6 bases). V lost 4 bases to trimming and J lost 4 bases, with 17 bases between them. Germline CDR1 LGHDT, CDR2 YNNKEL (reference sequence). There are 15 residues in the CDR3. The CDR3 here is CASSPPRGRGYEQYF. In DNA form, the CDR3 reads TGTGCCAGCAGCCCCCCTCGGGGCAGGGGTTACGAGCAGTACTTC.

V gene TRBV5-1 combines with J gene TRBJ2-5, with D perhaps TRBD1 (8 bases). The V end lost 0 bases, the J end lost 2 bases, and 14 bases lay between the germline ends. Germline-derived CDR1 and CDR2 are SGHRS and YFSETQ. The CDR3 contains 16 residues. CDR3 sequence: CASSLGTGRGQETQYF. CDR3 coding DNA: TGCGCCAGCAGCTTGGGGACAGGGAGGGGGCAAGAGACCCAGTACTTC. Full variable domain (outside the CDR3, taken from reference TRBV5-1 and TRBJ2-5): KAGVTQTPRYLIKTRGQQVTLSCSPISGHRSVSWYQQTPGQGLQFLFEYFSETQRNKGNFPGRFSGRQFSNSRSEMNVSTLELGDSALYLCASSLGTGRGQETQYFGPGTRLLVL.

This clonotype occurred a few times. The CDR3 region is CAWSRLAGGPNEQFF. The CDR3 nucleotides read TGTGCCTGGAGTAGACTAGCGGGAGGGCCGAATGAGCAGTTCTTC. This sequence joins TRBV30 and TRBJ2-1; 14 bases fit TRBD2. The CDR3 runs to 15 residues. V dropped 2 bases and J dropped 7; count of bases not matched to a gene: 4. CDR1 and CDR2 (germline): GTSNPN, SVGIG (reference sequence).

This clonotype appeared many times. The rearrangement uses TRBV12-3 or TRBV12-4 and TRBJ1-5; the D gene is possibly TRBD1 (6 bases). The CDR3 sequence is 13 residues long. V was pared by 5 bases and J by 4 bases, with 9 bases between. The CDR3, as DNA: TGTGCCAGCAGTGGGACACCGAATCAGCCCCAGCATTTT. Amino acid sequence: CASSGTPNQPQHF.

This clonotype was seen ten or more times. The chain combines TRBV3-1 with TRBJ2-1; 7 bases are a match to TRBD1. The length of the CDR3 is 18 residues. Trimming cost V 2 bases and J 0 bases; bases outside gene matches: 10. Germline V lookup: CDR1 LGHDT, CDR2 YNNKEL (reference sequence). CDR3 sequence: CASSQPTGITSSYNEQFF. CDR3 DNA sequence: TGTGCCAGCAGCCAACCGACAGGGATTACAAGCTCCTACAATGAGCAGTTCTTC.